This T cell receptor beta chain was identified during a study of blood T cell repertoires in COVID-19. Looking at the study overall: T cells, B-cell-depleted T cells, or PBMCs supplied cDNA or gDNA.

CDR1 is MNHEY, CDR2 SVGAGI, per germline. The CDR3 contains 14 residues. The V and J ends lost 7 bases and 14 bases respectively, with 25 bases between them. Methods used by the authors: Reference gene primers were amplified, and this amplification served to estimate nucleated cell counts. Profiled with immunoSEQ multiplex PCR; TCRdb holds only in-frame clones, not every one. From that table come the V and J calls and clone size; the DNA was used to work out D and trimming. The table includes roughly 120,000 clones, 84% detected once. The sequenced sample consisted of peripheral blood. The source is a woman between 45 and 60 years old with acute or convalescent COVID-19. V usage is TRBV6-5 and J usage is TRBJ2-3, with a possible D match to TRBD2 (6 bases). DNA of the CDR3: TGTGCCAGCATCCCCCCGGGCGGGGCCTTCAGACCGTATTTT. Protein: CASIPPGGAFRPYF.